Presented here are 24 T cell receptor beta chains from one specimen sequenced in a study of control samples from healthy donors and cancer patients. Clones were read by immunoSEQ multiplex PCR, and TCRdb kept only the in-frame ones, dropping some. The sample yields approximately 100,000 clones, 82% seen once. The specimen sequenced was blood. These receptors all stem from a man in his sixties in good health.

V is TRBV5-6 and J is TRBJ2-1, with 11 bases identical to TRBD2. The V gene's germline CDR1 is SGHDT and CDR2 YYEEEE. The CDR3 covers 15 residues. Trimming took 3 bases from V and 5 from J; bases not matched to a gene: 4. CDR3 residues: CASSSWGLADNEQFF. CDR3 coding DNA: TGTGCCAGCAGCTCCTGGGGACTAGCGGACAATGAGCAGTTCTTC.

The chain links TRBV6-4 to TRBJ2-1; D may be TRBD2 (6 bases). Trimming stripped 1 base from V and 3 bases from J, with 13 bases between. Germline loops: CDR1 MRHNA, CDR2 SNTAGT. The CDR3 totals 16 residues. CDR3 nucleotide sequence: TGTGCCAGCAGTGACTTGGTAGGTAGCGGCTACAATGAGCAGTTCTTC. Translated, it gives CASSDLVGSGYNEQFF.

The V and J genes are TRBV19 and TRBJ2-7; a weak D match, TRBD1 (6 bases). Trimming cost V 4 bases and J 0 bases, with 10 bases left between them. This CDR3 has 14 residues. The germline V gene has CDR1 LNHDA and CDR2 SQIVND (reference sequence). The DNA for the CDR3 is TGTGCCAGTAGTAGCGACAGGAGCTCCTACGAGCAGTACTTC. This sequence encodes CASSSDRSSYEQYF.

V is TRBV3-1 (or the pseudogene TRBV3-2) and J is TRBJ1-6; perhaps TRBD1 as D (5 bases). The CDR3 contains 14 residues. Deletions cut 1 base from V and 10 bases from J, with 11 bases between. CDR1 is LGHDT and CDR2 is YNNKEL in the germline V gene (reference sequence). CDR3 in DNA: TGTGCCAGCAGCCAAGTGGGCGGGACGTCACCCCTCCACTTT. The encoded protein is CASSQVGGTSPLHF.

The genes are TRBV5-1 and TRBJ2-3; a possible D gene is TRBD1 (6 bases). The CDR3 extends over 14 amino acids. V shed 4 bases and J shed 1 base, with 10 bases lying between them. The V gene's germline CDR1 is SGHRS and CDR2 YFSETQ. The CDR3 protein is CASSLDSGTDTQYF. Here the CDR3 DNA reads TGCGCCAGCAGCCTGGACAGCGGCACAGATACGCAGTATTTT.

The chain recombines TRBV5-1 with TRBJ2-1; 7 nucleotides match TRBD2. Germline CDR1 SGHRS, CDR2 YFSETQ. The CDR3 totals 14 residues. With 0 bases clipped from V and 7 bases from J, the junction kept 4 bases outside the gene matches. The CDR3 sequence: CASSLEAGENEQFF. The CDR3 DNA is TGCGCCAGCAGCTTGGAGGCGGGGGAAAATGAGCAGTTCTTC.

The CDR3 bases are TGTGCCAGCAAACCGGGACTAGCTTACAATGAGCAGTTCTTC. Translation: CASKPGLAYNEQFF. The chain combines TRBV6-5 with TRBJ2-1, with 9 bases lining up with TRBD2. The CDR3 is 14 residues long. V trimming: 7 bases; J trimming: 4 bases; junction bases outside the gene matches: 5. Germline V CDR1 and CDR2: MNHEY, SVGAGI.

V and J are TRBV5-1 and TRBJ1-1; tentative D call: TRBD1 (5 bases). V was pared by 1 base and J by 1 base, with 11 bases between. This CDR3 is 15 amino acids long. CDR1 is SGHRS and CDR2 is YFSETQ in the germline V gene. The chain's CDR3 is CASSLTPGKNTEAFF. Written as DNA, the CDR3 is TGCGCCAGCAGCTTGACACCAGGGAAGAACACTGAAGCTTTCTTT.

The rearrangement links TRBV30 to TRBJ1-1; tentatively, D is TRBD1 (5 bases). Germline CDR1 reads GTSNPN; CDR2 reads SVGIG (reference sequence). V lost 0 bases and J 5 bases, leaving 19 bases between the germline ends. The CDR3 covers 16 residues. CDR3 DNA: TGTGCCTGGAGTGTACCGAACGGGCAGGGTCGTACTGAAGCTTTCTTT. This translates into CAWSVPNGQGRTEAFF.

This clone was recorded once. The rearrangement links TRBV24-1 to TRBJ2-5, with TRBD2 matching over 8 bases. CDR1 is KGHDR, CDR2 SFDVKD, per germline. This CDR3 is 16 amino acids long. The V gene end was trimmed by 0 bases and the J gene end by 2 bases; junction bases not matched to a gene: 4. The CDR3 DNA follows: TGTGCCACCAGTGATTTGTTACGGGGGGGGCAAGAGACCCAGTACTTC. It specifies CATSDLLRGGQETQYF.

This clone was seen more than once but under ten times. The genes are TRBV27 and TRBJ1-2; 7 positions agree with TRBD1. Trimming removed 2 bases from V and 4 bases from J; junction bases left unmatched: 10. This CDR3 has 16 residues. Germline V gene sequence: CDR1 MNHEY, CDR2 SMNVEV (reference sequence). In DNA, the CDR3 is TGTGCCAGCAGTTTAAACCCGACAGGGAGCCCCTATGGCTACACCTTC. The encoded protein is CASSLNPTGSPYGYTF.

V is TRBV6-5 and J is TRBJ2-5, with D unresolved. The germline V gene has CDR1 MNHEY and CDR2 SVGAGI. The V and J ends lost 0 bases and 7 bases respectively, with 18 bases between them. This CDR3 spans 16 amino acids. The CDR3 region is CASSYSGPTWGWTQYF. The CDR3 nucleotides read TGTGCCAGCAGTTACTCTGGCCCGACATGGGGATGGACCCAGTACTTC.

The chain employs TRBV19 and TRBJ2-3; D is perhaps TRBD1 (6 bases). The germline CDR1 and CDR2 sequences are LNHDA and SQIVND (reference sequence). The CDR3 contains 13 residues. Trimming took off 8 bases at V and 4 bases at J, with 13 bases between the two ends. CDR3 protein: CASSRQGSDTQYF. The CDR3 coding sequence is TGTGCCAGTTCTCGTCAGGGGTCAGATACGCAGTATTTT.

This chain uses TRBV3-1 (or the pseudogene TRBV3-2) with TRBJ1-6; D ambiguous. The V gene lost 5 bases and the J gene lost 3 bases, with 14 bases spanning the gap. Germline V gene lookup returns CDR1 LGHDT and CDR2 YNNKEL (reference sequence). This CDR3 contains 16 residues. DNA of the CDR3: TGTGCCAGCAGCGCTCCCCGGACGGGCTATAATTCACCCCTCCACTTT. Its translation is CASSAPRTGYNSPLHF.

The CDR3 reads CTVRVVSTDTQYF. The CDR3 coding sequence is TGTACAGTTAGGGTGGTCAGCACAGATACGCAGTATTTT. The chain is built from TRBV30 and TRBJ2-3; D call uncertain. This CDR3 is built from 13 residues. CDR1 is GTSNPN and CDR2 is SVGIG in the germline V gene (reference sequence).

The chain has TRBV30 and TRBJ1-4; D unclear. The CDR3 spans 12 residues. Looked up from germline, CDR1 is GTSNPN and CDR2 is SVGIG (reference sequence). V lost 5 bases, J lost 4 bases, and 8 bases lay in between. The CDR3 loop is CAWGRSNEKLFF. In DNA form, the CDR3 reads TGTGCCTGGGGCAGGAGTAATGAAAAACTGTTTTTT.

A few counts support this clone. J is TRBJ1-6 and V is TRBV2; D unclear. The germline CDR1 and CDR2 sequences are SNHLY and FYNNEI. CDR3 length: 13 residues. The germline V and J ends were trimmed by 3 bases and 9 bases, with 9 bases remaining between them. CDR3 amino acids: CASSDGRISPLHF. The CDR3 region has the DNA TGTGCCAGCAGTGATGGCAGGATTTCACCCCTCCACTTT.

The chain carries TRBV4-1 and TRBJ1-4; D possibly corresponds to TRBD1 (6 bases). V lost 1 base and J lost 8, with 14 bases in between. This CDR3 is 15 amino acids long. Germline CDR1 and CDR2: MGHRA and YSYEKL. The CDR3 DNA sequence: TGCGCCAGCAGCCAAGGGGGGGGCGCAGTGGAAAAACTGTTTTTT. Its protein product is CASSQGGGAVEKLFF.

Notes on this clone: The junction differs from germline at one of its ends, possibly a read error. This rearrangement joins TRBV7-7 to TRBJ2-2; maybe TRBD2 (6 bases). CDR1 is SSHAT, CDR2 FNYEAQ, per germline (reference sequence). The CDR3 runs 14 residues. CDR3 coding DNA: TGTGCTAGCAGCTTTACGGAGGGCACCGGGGAGCTGTTTTTT. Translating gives CASSFTEGTGELFF.

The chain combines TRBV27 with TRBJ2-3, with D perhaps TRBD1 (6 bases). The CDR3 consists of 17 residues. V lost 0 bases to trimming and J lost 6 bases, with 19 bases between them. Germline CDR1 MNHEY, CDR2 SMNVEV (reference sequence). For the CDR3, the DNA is TGTGCCAGCAGTTTATCGAGGGGCACAGGGCGGGCGGATACGCAGTATTTT. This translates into CASSLSRGTGRADTQYF.

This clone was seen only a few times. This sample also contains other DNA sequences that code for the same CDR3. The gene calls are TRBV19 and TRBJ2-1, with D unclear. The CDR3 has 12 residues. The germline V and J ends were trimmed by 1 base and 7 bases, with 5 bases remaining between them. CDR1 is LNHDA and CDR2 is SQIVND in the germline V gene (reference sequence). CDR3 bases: TGTGCCAGTAGTATAGGGGGTAATGAGCAGTTCTTC. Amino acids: CASSIGGNEQFF.

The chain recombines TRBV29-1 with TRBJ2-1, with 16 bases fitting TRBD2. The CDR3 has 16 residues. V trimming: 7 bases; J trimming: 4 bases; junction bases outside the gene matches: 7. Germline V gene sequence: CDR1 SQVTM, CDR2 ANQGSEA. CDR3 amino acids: CSAQGLAGGGYNEQFF. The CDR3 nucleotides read TGCAGCGCCCAGGGACTAGCGGGGGGGGGTTACAATGAGCAGTTCTTC.

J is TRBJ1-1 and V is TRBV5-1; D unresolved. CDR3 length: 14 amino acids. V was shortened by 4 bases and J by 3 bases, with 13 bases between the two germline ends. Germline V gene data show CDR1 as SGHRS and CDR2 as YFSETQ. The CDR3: CASSPDLTDTEAFF. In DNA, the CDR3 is TGCGCCAGCAGCCCGGACCTCACGGACACTGAAGCTTTCTTT.

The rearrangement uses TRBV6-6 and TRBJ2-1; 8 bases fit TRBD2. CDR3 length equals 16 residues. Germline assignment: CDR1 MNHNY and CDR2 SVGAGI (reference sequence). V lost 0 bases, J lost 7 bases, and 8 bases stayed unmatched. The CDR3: CASSYSSGGAGNEQFF. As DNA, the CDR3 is TGTGCCAGCAGTTACTCATCGGGGGGGGCCGGGAATGAGCAGTTCTTC.